The rows below give T cell receptor beta chains drawn from one sample of a study of tumor-infiltrating lymphocytes in primary liver carcinoma. TCRdb reprocessed the multiplex PCR reads with MiXCR, giving one entry per CDR3 protein. In the table there are 100,000 or so distinct CDR3 sequences, roughly 85% of which are singletons. Sequenced sample: liver tumor tissue from sampling region 3. Receptors originate from a middle-aged man with primary liver carcinoma and hepatitis B virus infection. Both conserved end residues are part of each CDR3. D genes are given only for firm matches. Rows may omit the clone size; those that give it use once, few, many or a size class.

d_call | j_call | clone_size | v_call | cdr3_aa | cdr3_nt
. | TRBJ2-5 | . | TRBV29-1 | CSVPTAYQETQYF | TGCAGCGTCCCTACAGCGTACCAAGAGACCCAGTACTTC
TRBD2 | TRBJ2-1 | . | TRBV5-4 | CVSSSNSGDLNEQFF | TGTGTCAGCAGCTCCAATAGCGGGGATCTCAATGAGCAGTTCTTC
. | TRBJ1-5 | . | TRBV28 | CASRTLRDSSNEPQHF | TGTGCCAGCAGAACACTCCGGGATAGTAGCAATGAGCCCCAGCATTTT
TRBD1 | TRBJ2-5 | few | TRBV12-3/TRBV12-4 | CVSSMTGTETQYF | TGTGTCAGCAGCATGACAGGGACGGAGACCCAATACTTC
. | TRBJ2-3 | . | TRBV20-1 | CSVLSGRSTDTQYF | TGCAGTGTCCTGAGCGGAAGAAGCACAGATACGCAGTATTTT
TRBD2 | TRBJ2-2 | . | TRBV29-1 | CIASVAGGWTGELFF | TGCATCGCGTCGGTAGCGGGAGGGTGGACCGGTGAGCTATTTTTT
TRBD1 | TRBJ1-2 | once | TRBV30 | CVCPGWTGSVDGYTF | TGTGTCTGCCCCGGCTGGACAGGGTCGGTGGACGGCTACACCTTC
TRBD1 | TRBJ2-7 | . | TRBV5-4 | CASSPSGTGVNEQYF | TGTGCCAGCAGCCCAAGCGGGACAGGGGTCAACGAGCAGTACTTC
. | TRBJ1-2 | . | TRBV6-1 | CASSEVSAYGYTF | TGTGCCAGCAGCGAAGTCTCCGCCTATGGCTACACCTTC
TRBD2 | TRBJ2-5 | . | TRBV5-4 | CASSPTSVEIHYF | TGTGCCAGCAGCCCGACTAGCGTAGAGATCCACTACTTC
. | TRBJ1-2 | . | TRBV28 | CAGSFPGQGINYGYTF | TGTGCCGGCAGTTTCCCAGGGCAGGGAATTAATTATGGCTACACCTTC
. | TRBJ1-1 | . | TRBV11-3 | CASSLARGTQAFF | TGTGCCAGCAGCTTAGCACGGGGAACTCAAGCTTTCTTT
. | TRBJ2-2 | . | TRBV6-2/TRBV6-3 | CASTGGAATDTGELFF | TGTGCCAGCACCGGCGGGGCGGCTACCGACACCGGGGAGCTCTTTTTT
TRBD2 | TRBJ2-5 | many | TRBV28 | CASSLRRDSGRSGETQYF | TGTGCCAGCAGTTTACGGCGGGATAGCGGGAGATCGGGAGAGACCCAGTACTTC
. | TRBJ2-3 | few | TRBV4-3 | CASSRRQGGTDMQYF | TGCGCCAGCAGTCGCCGACAGGGCGGGACAGATATGCAGTATTTT
. | TRBJ2-7 | . | TRBV5-1 | CASSTTRSMTPTYEQYF | TGCGCCAGCAGCACAACGAGATCCATGACTCCTACCTACGAGCAGTACTTC
. | TRBJ1-1 | . | TRBV29-1 | CSVQGQKNTEAFF | TGCAGCGTTCAGGGCCAGAAGAATACTGAAGCTTTCTTT
. | TRBJ1-1 | . | TRBV30 | CVWSVDRRTEAFF | TGTGTCTGGAGTGTGGATAGGAGGACTGAAGCTTTCTTT
. | TRBJ1-5 | . | TRBV29-1 | CTAGRGANQPQHF | TGCACTGCCGGAAGGGGAGCGAATCAGCCCCAGCATTTT
. | TRBJ1-2 | . | TRBV19 | CASGRIPVYDYTF | TGTGCCAGTGGGAGGATACCAGTCTATGACTACACCTTC
. | TRBJ2-7 | . | TRBV11-2 | CASSSNRSSYMQYF | TGTGCCAGCAGCTCTAACAGGAGCTCCTACATGCAGTACTTC
. | TRBJ2-6 | . | TRBV11-2 | CATQQPRSGSSVLTF | TGTGCCACCCAGCAGCCGCGCTCTGGGTCCAGCGTCCTGACTTTC
. | TRBJ1-1 | . | TRBV29-1 | CSVGAGWGMRTEAFF | TGCAGCGTAGGTGCAGGGTGGGGGATGAGAACTGAAGCTTTCTTT
TRBD1 | TRBJ1-5 | few | TRBV15 | CATARGQGNQPQHF | TGTGCCACCGCCCGAGGACAGGGGAATCAGCCCCAGCATTTT
. | TRBJ2-7 | . | TRBV5-6 | CASSLEGSNNGAQYF | TGTGCCAGCAGCTTGGAGGGCAGTAATAATGGCGCGCAGTACTTC
. | TRBJ1-2 | . | TRBV29-1 | CNVGHETYGYTF | TGCAACGTAGGACATGAGACATATGGCTACACCTTC
. | TRBJ1-1 | . | TRBV12-3/TRBV12-4 | CASSIGTGGTEVFF | TGTGCCAGCAGCATCGGGACCGGGGGGACTGAAGTTTTCTTT
. | TRBJ1-1 | . | TRBV5-5 | CASSLDTLRTETFF | TGTGCCAGCAGCTTAGATACCCTGAGGACTGAAACTTTCTTT
. | TRBJ2-2 | . | TRBV6-5 | CASSYSTMGDITGELFF | TGTGCCAGCAGTTACTCAACGATGGGGGACATCACCGGGGAGCTGTTTTTT
. | TRBJ2-7 | . | TRBV10-1 | CVSSPGEMIYEQYF | TGCGTCAGCAGTCCCGGGGAAATGATCTACGAGCAGTACTTC
. | TRBJ2-1 | . | TRBV28 | CASSLPQDGFGHFF | TGTGCCAGCAGTTTACCCCAGGACGGGTTCGGGCACTTCTTC
. | TRBJ2-2 | . | TRBV4-1 | CTSSQDPKQAAIGELFF | TGCACCAGCAGTCAAGACCCTAAGCAGGCGGCGATCGGGGAGCTGTTTTTT
. | TRBJ1-2 | . | TRBV11-2 | CASNSNPGEGHTF | TGTGCCAGCAACTCTAACCCAGGGGAGGGCCACACCTTC
. | TRBJ2-5 | . | TRBV11-2 | CASNLTPHDGETKYF | TGTGCCAGCAACTTAACCCCCCATGACGGGGAGACCAAATACTTC
TRBD2 | TRBJ2-1 | . | TRBV11-2 | CSSSLDRGGSFYNEQFF | TGTAGCAGTAGCTTAGATAGGGGCGGGAGCTTCTACAATGAGCAGTTCTTT
. | TRBJ2-5 | few | TRBV4-1 | CTSSQDVGRETQYF | TGCACCAGCAGTCAAGATGTAGGTCGGGAGACCCAGTACTTC
TRBD1 | TRBJ1-1 | . | TRBV6-1 | CASNHGQGGNEAFF | TGTGCTAGCAATCACGGACAGGGAGGCAATGAAGCTTTCTTT
. | TRBJ2-3 | . | TRBV10-3 | CACGIEIDTQYF | TGTGCATGTGGTATTGAGATAGATACGCAGTATTTT
. | TRBJ2-5 | . | TRBV6-6 | CASIPNRVWTQYF | TGTGCCAGCATCCCGAACAGGGTTTGGACCCAGTACTTC
TRBD1 | TRBJ2-3 | . | TRBV6-6 | CASSLDLGGTDTRYF | TGTGCCAGCAGTCTCGACCTAGGGGGCACAGATACACGGTATTTT
TRBD2 | TRBJ2-5 | . | TRBV7-9 | CASSFTSATETQYF | TGTGCCAGCAGCTTCACTAGCGCCACGGAGACCCAGTACTTC
TRBD1 | TRBJ1-6 | . | TRBV12-3/TRBV12-4 | CANSSGTGDSPLHF | TGTGCCAACAGCTCCGGAACAGGGGACTCACCCCTCCACTTT